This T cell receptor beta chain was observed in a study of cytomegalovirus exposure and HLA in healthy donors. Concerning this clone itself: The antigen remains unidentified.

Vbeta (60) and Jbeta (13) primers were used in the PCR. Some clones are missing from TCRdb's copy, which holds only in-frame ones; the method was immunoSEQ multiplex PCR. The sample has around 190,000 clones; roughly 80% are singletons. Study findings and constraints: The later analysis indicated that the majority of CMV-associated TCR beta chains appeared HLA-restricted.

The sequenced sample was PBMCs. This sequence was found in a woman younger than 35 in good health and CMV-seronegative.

Here the CDR3 reads CASSVTENTGELFF. CDR3 DNA sequence: TGTGCCAGCAGTGTAACAGAGAACACCGGGGAGCTGTTTTTT. This rearrangement joins TRBV6-1 to TRBJ2-2; no firm D call. Per the germline V gene, CDR1 is MNHNS and CDR2 is SASEGT. Trimming removed 4 bases from V and 1 base from J, with 7 bases in between. The CDR3 loop spans 14 amino acids.